Listed below are T cell receptor beta chains from one sample, sequenced in a study of CD8 T cells in Susac syndrome. TCRdb re-analysed the immunoSEQ multiplex PCR reads in MiXCR, keeping a single row per CDR3 protein. Of 300,000 or so distinct CDR3 sequences in the sample, around 92% were seen once. The sample comprised CD4+ T cells from PBMCs. All receptors come from a human donor with multiple sclerosis. CDR3s include the opening cysteine and the closing phenylalanine or tryptophan. Each record gives: CDR3 DNA, CDR3 protein, D gene, V gene, J gene. D genes are given only for firm matches.

CDR3 DNA: TGTGCCAGCAGCCACGGGGCCACGCAGTATTTT; CDR3 protein: CASSHGATQYF; D gene: .; V gene: TRBV6-5; J gene: TRBJ2-3
CDR3 DNA: TGTGCCAGCAGCTTAGCGATTAGCGGGGGTGAGCAGTTCTTC; CDR3 protein: CASSLAISGGEQFF; D gene: TRBD2; V gene: TRBV7-3; J gene: TRBJ2-1
CDR3 DNA: TGTGCCTATTCCGCCCTAGCCACAGATACGCAGTATTTT; CDR3 protein: CAYSALATDTQYF; D gene: .; V gene: TRBV6-1; J gene: TRBJ2-3
CDR3 DNA: TGCAGTGCTAGATTGGGGCGTAGGCAGCCCCAGCATTTT; CDR3 protein: CSARLGRRQPQHF; D gene: .; V gene: TRBV20-1; J gene: TRBJ1-5
CDR3 DNA: TGTGCCAGCACTTTTACCCCAGAGCACGAGCAGTACTTC; CDR3 protein: CASTFTPEHEQYF; D gene: .; V gene: TRBV12-3/TRBV12-4; J gene: TRBJ2-7
CDR3 DNA: TGTGCCAGTAGTATTCGGGACAGCTCACCTGAAGCTTTCTTT; CDR3 protein: CASSIRDSSPEAFF; D gene: TRBD1; V gene: TRBV19; J gene: TRBJ1-1
CDR3 DNA: TGTGCCAGCTCACCCTCTTCCGGACTAGCGGGAGAATTGGAGCTGTTTTTT; CDR3 protein: CASSPSSGLAGELELFF; D gene: TRBD2; V gene: TRBV18; J gene: TRBJ2-2
CDR3 DNA: TGTGCCATCAGTGAAGTAAGCGGGTCCGAGCAGTACTTC; CDR3 protein: CAISEVSGSEQYF; D gene: .; V gene: TRBV10-3; J gene: TRBJ2-7
CDR3 DNA: TGTGCCAGCAGCCGTGCCCCTAGCGGGAGCGCGGATACGCAGTATTTT; CDR3 protein: CASSRAPSGSADTQYF; D gene: TRBD2; V gene: TRBV4-2; J gene: TRBJ2-3
CDR3 DNA: TGTGCCAGCAGGGGGACGGACGGAGCTCCCTTCACAGATACGCAGTATTTT; CDR3 protein: CASRGTDGAPFTDTQYF; D gene: .; V gene: TRBV3-1; J gene: TRBJ2-3
CDR3 DNA: TGTGCCAGCAGCCCGGGCCGGGACGGAATTTTGAACACTGAAGCTTTCTTT; CDR3 protein: CASSPGRDGILNTEAFF; D gene: .; V gene: TRBV7-9; J gene: TRBJ1-1
CDR3 DNA: TGTGCCAGCAGCCAAGATCAGACGAGAACGTACGAGCAGTACTTC; CDR3 protein: CASSQDQTRTYEQYF; D gene: .; V gene: TRBV4-2; J gene: TRBJ2-7
CDR3 DNA: TGTGCCAGTAGTATGGCGGGACAGGGGTTGGAAGGGGCCAACGTCCTGACTTTC; CDR3 protein: CASSMAGQGLEGANVLTF; D gene: TRBD1; V gene: TRBV19; J gene: TRBJ2-6
CDR3 DNA: TGCAGCGTTGTTGGGGGCCATGAGCAGTTCTTC; CDR3 protein: CSVVGGHEQFF; D gene: .; V gene: TRBV29-1; J gene: TRBJ2-1
CDR3 DNA: TGTGCCAGCAGTGAAGCGCAGCGTTCACCCCTCCACTTT; CDR3 protein: CASSEAQRSPLHF; D gene: .; V gene: TRBV6-1; J gene: TRBJ1-6
CDR3 DNA: TGTGCCACCAGCTCCGGGACGGTGGGCACAGATACGCAGTATTTT; CDR3 protein: CATSSGTVGTDTQYF; D gene: .; V gene: TRBV15; J gene: TRBJ2-3
CDR3 DNA: TGTGCCAGCAGCTCCGACCCCGTGCTAGCTAATAGGTATTTT; CDR3 protein: CASSSDPVLANRYF; D gene: .; V gene: TRBV7-2; J gene: TRBJ2-3